These 18 T cell receptor beta chains originate from one sample sequenced in a study of CD8+ T cells in alopecia areata. Extracted RNA was reverse transcribed into cDNA, the sequencing template. TCRdb keeps only in-frame clones here, not all; method: immunoSEQ multiplex PCR. The data hold over 50,000 clones, with about 44% observed a single time. Sequenced material: CD8+ T cells sorted from blood, taken at week 0. The receptor source for this set is a human donor with alopecia areata.

The chain couples TRBV9 to TRBJ1-4, with a tentative D call TRBD1 (5 bases). Germline V gives CDR1 SGDLS, CDR2 YYNGEE. Trimming left V 0 bases short and J 4 bases short, with 10 bases between. The CDR3 sequence is 15 residues long. CDR3 DNA: TGTGCCAGCAGCGTAGAGGGACGGGTTAATGAAAAACTGTTTTTT. Its translation: CASSVEGRVNEKLFF.

V gene TRBV7-2 combines with J gene TRBJ2-7; 7 bases align to TRBD2. The CDR3 extends over 13 amino acids. V shed 5 bases and J 3 bases; nucleotides not matched to a gene: 4. From germline, CDR1 is SGHTA and CDR2 FQGNSA. DNA for the CDR3: TGTGCCAGCAGCCCCGGGGGGTTCTACGAGCAGTACTTC. It codes for CASSPGGFYEQYF.

The V gene is TRBV29-1, the J gene TRBJ1-1, with D possibly being TRBD1 (6 bases). Between the trimmed V and J ends, which lost 4 bases and 8 bases, there was a span of 11 bases. Germline V gene sequence: CDR1 SQVTM, CDR2 ANQGSEA. CDR3 length: 11 amino acids. The CDR3 loop reads CSVVLDREAFF. Here the CDR3 DNA reads TGCAGCGTTGTTCTGGACAGAGAAGCTTTCTTT.

This clone was seen ten or more times. The gene calls are TRBV25-1 and TRBJ2-5; TRBD1 matches 7 bases. The junction had 4 bases not matched to a gene; V was cut back by 4 bases and J by 2 bases. This CDR3 region has 14 residues. From germline, CDR1 is MGHDK and CDR2 SYGVNS. The CDR3 region is CASSAWDSQETQYF. CDR3 bases: TGTGCCAGCAGTGCGTGGGACAGTCAAGAGACCCAGTACTTC.

The rearrangement uses TRBV7-9 and TRBJ1-2; TRBD1 might be the D (5 bases). CDR1 is SEHNR and CDR2 is FQNEAQ in the germline V gene (reference sequence). Between the trimmed V and J ends, which lost 5 bases and 3 bases, there was a span of 13 bases. The CDR3 has 14 amino acids. For the CDR3, the DNA is TGTGCCAGCAGCCCGGGGGGAGGCGACTATGGCTACACCTTC. It translates to CASSPGGGDYGYTF.

The chain couples TRBV15 to TRBJ1-1; TRBD1 agrees at 7 bases. V lost 4 bases, J lost 0 bases, and 5 bases stayed unmatched. CDR1 is LNHNV and CDR2 is YYDKDF in the germline V gene (reference sequence). The CDR3 has 15 amino acids. The CDR3 reads CATSTTGVMNTEAFF. The CDR3, as DNA: TGTGCCACCAGCACAACAGGGGTCATGAACACTGAAGCTTTCTTT. Based on the CDR3 plus reference TRBV15 and TRBJ1-1, the full variable domain is DAMVIQNPRYQVTQFGKPVTLSCSQTLNHNVMYWYQQKSSQAPKLLFHYYDKDFNNEADTPDNFQSRRPNTSFCFLDIRSPGLGDTAMYLCATSTTGVMNTEAFFGQGTRLTVV.

This clone occurred a few times. The chain couples TRBV9 to TRBJ2-1; the D gene is possibly TRBD2 (5 bases). CDR1 SGDLS and CDR2 YYNGEE come from the germline V gene. The CDR3 contains 14 residues. V lost 0 bases, J lost 3 bases, and 7 bases lay in between. The CDR3 region has the DNA TGTGCCAGCAGCGTAGACGGGAACTACAATGAGCAGTTCTTC. Residues: CASSVDGNYNEQFF.

J is TRBJ2-2 and V is TRBV4-1; D is possibly TRBD1 (5 bases). Germline-derived CDR1 and CDR2 are MGHRA and YSYEKL. The CDR3 is made up of 16 amino acids. V lost 0 bases, J lost 5 bases, and 13 bases lay in between. The CDR3 nucleotides read TGCGCCAGCAGCCAAGAGCCCAGGGCGAGGACCGGGGAGCTGTTTTTT. Amino acid sequence: CASSQEPRARTGELFF.

The chain is built from TRBV9 and TRBJ1-2; D gene uncertain. Germline V gene data show CDR1 as SGDLS and CDR2 as YYNGEE. This CDR3 spans 15 amino acids. With 0 bases removed from V and 2 bases from J, the gap between germline ends came to 11 bases. CDR3 coding DNA: TGTGCCAGCAGCGTAGGTCGGATAGGGAACTATGGCTACACCTTC. It is translated as CASSVGRIGNYGYTF.

This clone was observed once. This sequence joins TRBV7-9 and TRBJ2-1; no reliable D call. V lost 1 base and J lost 0, with 10 bases in between. Germline-derived CDR1 and CDR2 are SEHNR and FQNEAQ (reference sequence). The CDR3 sequence is 16 residues long. The CDR3 DNA follows: TGTGCCAGCAGCTTAGTCACACTGAGCTCCTACAATGAGCAGTTCTTC. It yields the protein CASSLVTLSSYNEQFF.

This chain uses TRBV27 with TRBJ2-7; maybe TRBD2 (7 bases). The germline gives CDR1 MNHEY, CDR2 SMNVEV (reference sequence). This CDR3 spans 12 amino acids. V lost 5 bases and J lost 11, with 16 bases in between. The CDR3 DNA reads as TGTGCCAGCAGTAGAGGAGGGGGGGGCGAGTACTTC. Amino acid sequence: CASSRGGGGEYF.

V is TRBV15 and J is TRBJ2-3; perhaps D is TRBD1 or TRBD2 (5 bases each). From germline, CDR1 is LNHNV and CDR2 YYDKDF (reference sequence). This CDR3 region has 14 residues. With 5 bases removed from V and 1 base from J, the gap between germline ends came to 10 bases. The CDR3 sequence is CATSPLGGTDTQYF. CDR3 DNA: TGTGCCACCAGCCCCCTGGGGGGCACAGATACGCAGTATTTT.

The rearrangement joins TRBV7-8 to TRBJ2-1, with 10 bases fitting TRBD2. The CDR3 totals 16 residues. Germline V gene data show CDR1 as SGHVS and CDR2 as FQNEAQ. J was trimmed by 4 bases and V by 0 bases; bases with no gene match: 3. This CDR3 reads CASSLARLAGYNEQFF. CDR3 DNA: TGTGCCAGCAGCTTAGCCAGACTAGCGGGTTACAATGAGCAGTTCTTC.

This sequence joins TRBV11-2 and TRBJ2-7, with 12 bases that match TRBD2. This CDR3 spans 15 amino acids. V was pared by 6 bases and J by 4 bases, with 7 bases of the junction left unmatched. Germline CDR1 is SGHAT and CDR2 is FQNNGV. The CDR3 sequence is CASRHWTSGDYEQYF. CDR3 in DNA: TGTGCCAGCAGACATTGGACTAGCGGGGATTACGAGCAGTACTTC.

This chain links TRBV30 with TRBJ2-1; 10 nucleotides agree with TRBD2. From germline, CDR1 is GTSNPN and CDR2 SVGIG (reference sequence). V lost 2 bases, J lost 2 bases, and 18 bases stayed unmatched. The CDR3 totals 20 residues. The DNA for the CDR3 is TGTGCCTGGAGTCCGACCTCCACCCGAAGCGGGAGGGTCCCCTACAATGAGCAGTTCTTC. Translated: CAWSPTSTRSGRVPYNEQFF.

The rearrangement uses TRBV29-1 and TRBJ2-1; 7 bases are a match to TRBD2. Germline loops: CDR1 SQVTM, CDR2 ANQGSEA. The CDR3 totals 13 residues. Trimming at V came to 4 bases and at J to 3 bases, leaving 3 bases not matched to a gene. The CDR3 region has the DNA TGCAGCGTTGGCGGGACTATCTACAATGAGCAGTTCTTC. It encodes CSVGGTIYNEQFF.

This clone was recorded a few times. The chain carries TRBV7-9 and TRBJ2-3, with 8 positions matching TRBD1. The V gene's germline CDR1 is SEHNR and CDR2 FQNEAQ (reference sequence). V was pared by 5 bases and J by 10 bases, with 11 bases of the junction left unmatched. The CDR3 runs to 14 residues. DNA for the CDR3: TGTGCCAGCAGCCCGGGACAGGAGCCTTACGCGCAGTATTTT. Translating it yields CASSPGQEPYAQYF.

The CDR3 sequence: CASSRLTGRRDGYTF. The CDR3 nucleotides read TGTGCCAGCAGTCGCCTGACAGGTCGACGGGATGGCTACACCTTC. The chain links TRBV6-5 to TRBJ1-2, with D possibly being TRBD1 (6 bases). V dropped 5 bases and J dropped 6 bases, with 19 bases sitting between them. The CDR3 is made up of 15 amino acids. The germline gives CDR1 MNHEY, CDR2 SVGAGI.